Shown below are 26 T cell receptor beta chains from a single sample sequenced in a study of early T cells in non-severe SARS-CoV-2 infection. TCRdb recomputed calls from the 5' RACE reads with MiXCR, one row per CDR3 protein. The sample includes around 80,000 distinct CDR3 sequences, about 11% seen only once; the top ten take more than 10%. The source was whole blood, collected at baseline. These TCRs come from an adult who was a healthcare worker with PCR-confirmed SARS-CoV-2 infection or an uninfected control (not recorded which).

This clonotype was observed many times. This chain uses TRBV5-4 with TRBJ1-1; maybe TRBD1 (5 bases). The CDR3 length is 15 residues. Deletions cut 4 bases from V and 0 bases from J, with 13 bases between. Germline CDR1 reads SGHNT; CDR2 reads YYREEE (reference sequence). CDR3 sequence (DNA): TGTGCCAGCAGCCGGGAGGGGCAGTTGAACACTGAAGCTTTCTTT. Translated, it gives CASSREGQLNTEAFF.

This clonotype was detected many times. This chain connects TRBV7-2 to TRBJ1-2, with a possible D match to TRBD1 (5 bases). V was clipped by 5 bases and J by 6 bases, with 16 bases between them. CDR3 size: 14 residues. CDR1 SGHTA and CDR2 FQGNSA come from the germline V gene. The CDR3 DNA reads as TGTGCCAGCAGCCGAGACAGAGGTATTGATGGCTACACCTTC. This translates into CASSRDRGIDGYTF.

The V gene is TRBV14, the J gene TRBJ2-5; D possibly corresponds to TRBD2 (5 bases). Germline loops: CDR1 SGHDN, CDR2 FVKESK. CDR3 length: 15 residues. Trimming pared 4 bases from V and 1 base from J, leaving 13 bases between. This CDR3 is CASSRLQLAQETQYF. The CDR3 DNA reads TGTGCCAGCAGCCGGCTTCAGCTAGCCCAAGAGACCCAGTACTTC.

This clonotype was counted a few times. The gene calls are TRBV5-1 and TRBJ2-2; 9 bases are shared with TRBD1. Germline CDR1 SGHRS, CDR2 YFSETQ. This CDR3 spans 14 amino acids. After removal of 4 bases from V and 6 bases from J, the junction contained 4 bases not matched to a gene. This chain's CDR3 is CASSTGQGPGELFF. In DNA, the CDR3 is TGCGCCAGCAGCACGGGACAGGGACCCGGGGAGCTGTTTTTT.

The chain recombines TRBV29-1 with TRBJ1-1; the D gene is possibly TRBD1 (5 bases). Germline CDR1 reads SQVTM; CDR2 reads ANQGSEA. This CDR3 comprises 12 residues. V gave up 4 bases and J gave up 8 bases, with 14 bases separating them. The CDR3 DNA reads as TGCAGCGTTGGCCCCGGGGCAGGCGAAGCTTTCTTT. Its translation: CSVGPGAGEAFF.

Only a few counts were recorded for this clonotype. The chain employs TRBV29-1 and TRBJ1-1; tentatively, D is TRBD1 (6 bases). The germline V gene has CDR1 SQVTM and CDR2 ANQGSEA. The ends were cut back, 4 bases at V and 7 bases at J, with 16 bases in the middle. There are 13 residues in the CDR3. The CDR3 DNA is TGCAGCGTTGTGGGAGCGGGGGCCAGTGAAGCTTTCTTT. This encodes CSVVGAGASEAFF.

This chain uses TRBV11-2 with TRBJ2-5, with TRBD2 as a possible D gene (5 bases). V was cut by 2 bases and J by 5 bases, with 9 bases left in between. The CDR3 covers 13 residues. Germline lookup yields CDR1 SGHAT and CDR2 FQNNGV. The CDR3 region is CASSLLRRETQYF. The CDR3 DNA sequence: TGTGCCAGCAGCTTACTTAGGAGGGAGACCCAGTACTTC.

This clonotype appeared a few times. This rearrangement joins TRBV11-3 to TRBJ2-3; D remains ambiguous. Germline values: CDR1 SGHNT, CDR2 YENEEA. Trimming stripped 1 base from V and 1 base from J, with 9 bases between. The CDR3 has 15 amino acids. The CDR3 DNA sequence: TGTGCCAGCAGCTTAGGGTCTCTACGCACAGATACGCAGTATTTT. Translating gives CASSLGSLRTDTQYF. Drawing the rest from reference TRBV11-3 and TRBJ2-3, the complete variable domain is EAGVVQSPRYKIIEKKQPVAFWCNPISGHNTLYWYLQNLGQGPELLIRYENEEAVDDSQLPKDRFSAERLKGVDSTLKIQPAELGDSAVYLCASSLGSLRTDTQYFGPGTRLTVL.

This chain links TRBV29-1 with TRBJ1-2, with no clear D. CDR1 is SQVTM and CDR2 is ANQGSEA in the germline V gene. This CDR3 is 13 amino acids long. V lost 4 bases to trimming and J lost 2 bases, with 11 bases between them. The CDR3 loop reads CSVARDRNYGYTF. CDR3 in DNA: TGCAGCGTTGCAAGGGATCGGAACTATGGCTACACCTTC.

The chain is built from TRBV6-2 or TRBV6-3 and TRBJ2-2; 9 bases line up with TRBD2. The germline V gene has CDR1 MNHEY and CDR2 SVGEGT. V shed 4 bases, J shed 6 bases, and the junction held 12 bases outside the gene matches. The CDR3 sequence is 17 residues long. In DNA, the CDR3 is TGTGCCAGCAGTTTCTCCGGTCTAGCGGGGCCCCCCGGGGAGCTGTTTTTT. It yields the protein CASSFSGLAGPPGELFF.

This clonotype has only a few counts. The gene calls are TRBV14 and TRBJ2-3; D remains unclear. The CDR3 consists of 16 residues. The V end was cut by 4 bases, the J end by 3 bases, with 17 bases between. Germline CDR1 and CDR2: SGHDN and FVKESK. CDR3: CASSPLLVPTTDTQYF. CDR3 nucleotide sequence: TGTGCCAGCAGCCCCTTGTTAGTTCCGACAACAGATACGCAGTATTTT.

DNA of the CDR3: TGCAGTGCTCCTACTAGCAGGCTCTACAATGAGCAGTTCTTC. It is translated as CSAPTSRLYNEQFF. V is TRBV20-1 and J is TRBJ2-1, with D perhaps matching TRBD2 (6 bases). V shed 5 bases and J shed 3 bases, with 14 bases lying between them. Germline CDR1 DFQATT, CDR2 SNEGSKA (reference sequence). CDR3 size: 14 residues.

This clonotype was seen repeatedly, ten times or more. The CDR3 bases are TGTGCCAGCAGTGACTCTCAACATGCAGATACGCAGTATTTT. It codes for CASSDSQHADTQYF. This rearrangement joins TRBV6-4 to TRBJ2-3; unclear D gene. The V end was cut by 0 bases, the J end by 4 bases, with 8 bases between. Germline CDR1 reads MRHNA; CDR2 reads SNTAGT. The CDR3 has 14 residues.

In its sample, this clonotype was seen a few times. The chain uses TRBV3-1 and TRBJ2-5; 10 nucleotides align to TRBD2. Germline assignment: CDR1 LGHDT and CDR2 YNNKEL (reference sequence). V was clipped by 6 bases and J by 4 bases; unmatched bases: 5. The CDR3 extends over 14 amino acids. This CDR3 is CASRSSGGGETQYF. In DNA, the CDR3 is TGTGCCAGCAGGTCTAGCGGGGGCGGAGAGACCCAGTACTTC.

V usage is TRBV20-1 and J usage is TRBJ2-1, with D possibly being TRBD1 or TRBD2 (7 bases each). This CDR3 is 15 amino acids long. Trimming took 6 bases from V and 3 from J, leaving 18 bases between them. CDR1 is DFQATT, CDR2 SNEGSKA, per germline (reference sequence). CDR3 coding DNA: TGCAGTGCCCCCAAGGGGGCGGGGGACTACAATGAGCAGTTCTTC. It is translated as CSAPKGAGDYNEQFF.

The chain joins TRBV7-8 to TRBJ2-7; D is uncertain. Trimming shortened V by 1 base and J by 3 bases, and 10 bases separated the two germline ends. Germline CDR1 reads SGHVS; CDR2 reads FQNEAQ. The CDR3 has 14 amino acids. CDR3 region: CASSLEHTRYEQYF. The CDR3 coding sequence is TGTGCCAGCAGCTTAGAGCACACCCGCTACGAGCAGTACTTC.

The CDR3 sequence: CSVTRTGGNEQYF. DNA of the CDR3: TGCAGCGTTACTAGGACAGGGGGCAACGAGCAGTACTTC. The rearrangement joins TRBV29-1 to TRBJ2-7; 11 positions match TRBD1. The CDR3 loop spans 13 amino acids. J was trimmed by 5 bases and V by 5 bases; bases with no gene match: 5. Per the germline V gene, CDR1 is SQVTM and CDR2 is ANQGSEA.

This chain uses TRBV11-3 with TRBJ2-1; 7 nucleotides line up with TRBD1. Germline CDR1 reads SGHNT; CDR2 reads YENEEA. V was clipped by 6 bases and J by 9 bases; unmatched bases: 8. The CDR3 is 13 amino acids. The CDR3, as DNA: TGTGCCAGCAGTACCGGGACAGCCTCTGAGCAGTTCTTC. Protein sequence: CASSTGTASEQFF. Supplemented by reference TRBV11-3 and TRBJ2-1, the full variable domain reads EAGVVQSPRYKIIEKKQPVAFWCNPISGHNTLYWYLQNLGQGPELLIRYENEEAVDDSQLPKDRFSAERLKGVDSTLKIQPAELGDSAVYLCASSTGTASEQFFGPGTRLTVL.

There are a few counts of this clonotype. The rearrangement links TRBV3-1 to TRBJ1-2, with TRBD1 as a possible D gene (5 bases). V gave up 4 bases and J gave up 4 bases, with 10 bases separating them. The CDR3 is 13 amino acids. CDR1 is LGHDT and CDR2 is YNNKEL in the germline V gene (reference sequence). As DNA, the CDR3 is TGTGCCAGCAGCCCGACAGTCTTCTATGGCTACACCTTC. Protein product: CASSPTVFYGYTF. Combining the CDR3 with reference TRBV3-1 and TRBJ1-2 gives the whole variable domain DTAVSQTPKYLVTQMGNDKSIKCEQNLGHDTMYWYKQDSKKFLKIMFSYNNKELIINETVPNRFSPKSPDKAHLNLHINSLELGDSAVYFCASSPTVFYGYTFGSGTRLTVV.

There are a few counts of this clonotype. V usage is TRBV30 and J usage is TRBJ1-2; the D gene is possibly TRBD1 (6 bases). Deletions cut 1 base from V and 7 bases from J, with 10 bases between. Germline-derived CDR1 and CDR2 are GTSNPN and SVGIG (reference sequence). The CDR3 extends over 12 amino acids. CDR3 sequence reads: CAWSGTAGGYTF. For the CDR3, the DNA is TGTGCCTGGAGTGGGACAGCGGGTGGCTACACCTTC.

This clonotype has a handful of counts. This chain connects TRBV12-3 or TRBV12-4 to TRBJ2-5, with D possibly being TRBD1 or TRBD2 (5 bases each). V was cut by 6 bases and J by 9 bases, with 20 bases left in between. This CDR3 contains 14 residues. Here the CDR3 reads CASSFEGAKAAQYF. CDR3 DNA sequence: TGTGCCAGCAGCTTCGAAGGGGCGAAAGCGGCCCAGTACTTC.

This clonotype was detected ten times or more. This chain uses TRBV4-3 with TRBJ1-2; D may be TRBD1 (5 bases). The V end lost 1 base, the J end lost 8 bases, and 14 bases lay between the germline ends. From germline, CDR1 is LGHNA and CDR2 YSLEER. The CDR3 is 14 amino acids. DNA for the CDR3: TGCGCCAGCAGCCAAGTGGGGGAGTGGGGAGGCTACACCTTC. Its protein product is CASSQVGEWGGYTF.

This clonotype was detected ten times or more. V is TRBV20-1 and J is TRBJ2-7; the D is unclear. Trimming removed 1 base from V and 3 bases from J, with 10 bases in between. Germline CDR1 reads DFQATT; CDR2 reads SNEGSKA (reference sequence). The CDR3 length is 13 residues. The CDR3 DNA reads TGCAGTGCTAGAGGAGAGAAAGACTACGAGCAGTACTTC. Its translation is CSARGEKDYEQYF.

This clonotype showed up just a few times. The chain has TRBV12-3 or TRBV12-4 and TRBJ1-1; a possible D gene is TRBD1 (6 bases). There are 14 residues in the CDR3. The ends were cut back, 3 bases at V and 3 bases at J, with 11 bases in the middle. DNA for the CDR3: TGTGCCAGCAGTTTTGGGGGGCGCGACACTGAAGCTTTCTTT. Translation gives CASSFGGRDTEAFF.

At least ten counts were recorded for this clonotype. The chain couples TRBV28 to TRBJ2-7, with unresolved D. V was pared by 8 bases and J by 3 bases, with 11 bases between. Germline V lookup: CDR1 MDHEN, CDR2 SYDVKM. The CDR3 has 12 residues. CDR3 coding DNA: TGTGCCAGCGGCTCGTTGGACTACGAGCAGTACTTC. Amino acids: CASGSLDYEQYF.

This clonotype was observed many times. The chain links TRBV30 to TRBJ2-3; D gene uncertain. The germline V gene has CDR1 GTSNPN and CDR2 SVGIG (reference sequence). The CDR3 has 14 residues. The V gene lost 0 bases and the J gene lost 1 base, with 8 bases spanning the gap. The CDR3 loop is CAWSVGVRTDTQYF. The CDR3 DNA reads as TGTGCCTGGAGTGTAGGAGTGCGCACAGATACGCAGTATTTT.